This entry describes one T cell receptor (beta chain). The sample holds many counts of this clonotype. It lacks a known antigen. There are no base qualities to consult, and no much larger clone falls within one base. This record comes from a study of CD8 T cells in ankylosing spondylitis (dated 2017 in TCRdb). About the study as a whole: To find TCR variants linked to disease, the study profiled T cell receptor beta repertoires in ankylosing spondylitis patients and healthy donors. The full study cohort was made up of about two dozen ankylosing spondylitis patients and fewer than 120 healthy donors. Peripheral blood was sampled, and synovial fluid was additionally collected from ankylosing spondylitis patients.

What the study reported, not specific to this receptor: The disease-linked clones were reported to be significantly enriched in matched synovial fluid samples from ankylosing spondylitis patients. Some TCR beta motif variants had previously been reported in synovial fluid and blood of reactive arthritis patients, which suggested common disease-initiation mechanisms. A CD8+ phenotype was shown by the disease-linked clones, which were found at relatively low frequencies in peripheral blood. Blood from ankylosing spondylitis patients appeared to be characterized by a TCR beta motif composed of 7 to 9 highly homologous amino acid variants.

Sequencing was carried out with an Illumina HiSeq 2500. Quantitative 5'-RACE with molecular barcodes was the method used to prepare the TCR beta libraries. On the study's bioinformatics: To identify disease-linked TCR variants, a new computational method was used, one built on a probabilistic model of VDJ rearrangement. The public sequencing data were trimmed at Q25 with fastp and processed into clonotypes with MiXCR by TCRdb, which kept only in-frame beta chains. Duplicate CDR3 protein sequences are folded into a single record with the most common DNA and genes. In this record, the V and J calls reflect TCRdb's handling and not the investigators' own analysis. This sample is represented by some 95,000 distinct CDR3 sequences; just under 9% of them were singletons. Jointly, the top ten make up roughly 5.5% of the sample. The sequenced sample was blood, either unsorted or a sorted T cell fraction (not recorded which). The receptor was derived from a male donor with ankylosing spondylitis or in good health (not recorded which).

The base sequence is TGTGCCAGCACCAACGACAGGTACTCTGGAAACACCATATATTTT. This yields the protein CASTNDRYSGNTIYF. The chain uses TRBV28 and TRBJ1-3; the D gene is perhaps TRBD1, on 6 matching bases. Per the germline V gene, MDHEN is the CDR1 and SYDVKM is the CDR2. The CDR3 has 15 amino acids, counting the end cysteine and phenylalanine. Only the CDR3 portion is preserved as DNA: 45 bases, with reading frame beginning at the first base. V and J are truncated by 7 bases and 0 bases respectively, leaving an intervening sequence of 13 bases.